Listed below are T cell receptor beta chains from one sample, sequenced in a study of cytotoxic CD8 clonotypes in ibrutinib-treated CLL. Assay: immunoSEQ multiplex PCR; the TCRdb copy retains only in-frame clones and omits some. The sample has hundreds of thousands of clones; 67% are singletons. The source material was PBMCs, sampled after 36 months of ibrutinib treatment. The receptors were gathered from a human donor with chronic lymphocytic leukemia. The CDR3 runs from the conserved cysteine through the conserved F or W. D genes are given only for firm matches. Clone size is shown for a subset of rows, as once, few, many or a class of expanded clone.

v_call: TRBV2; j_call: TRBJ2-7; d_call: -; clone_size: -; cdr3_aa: CASSVSAGTYEQYF; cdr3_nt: TGTGCCAGCAGTGTTTCGGCAGGAACCTACGAGCAGTACTTC
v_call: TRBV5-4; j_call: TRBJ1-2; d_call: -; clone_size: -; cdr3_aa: CASSLQGINGYTF; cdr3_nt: TGTGCCAGCAGCTTACAGGGTATTAATGGCTACACCTTC
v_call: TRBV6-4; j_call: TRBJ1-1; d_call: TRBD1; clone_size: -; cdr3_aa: CASSDSDRGTEAFF; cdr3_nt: TGTGCCAGCAGTGACTCCGACAGGGGAACTGAAGCTTTCTTT
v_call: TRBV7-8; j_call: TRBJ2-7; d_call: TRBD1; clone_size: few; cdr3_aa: CASSLGPQGLGYEQYF; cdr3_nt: TGTGCCAGCAGCTTAGGCCCACAGGGGTTAGGCTACGAGCAGTACTTC
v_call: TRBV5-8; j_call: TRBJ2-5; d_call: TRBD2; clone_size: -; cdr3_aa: CASSNGLAGGPGTQYF; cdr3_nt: TGTGCCAGCAGCAATGGACTAGCGGGAGGGCCGGGGACCCAGTACTTC
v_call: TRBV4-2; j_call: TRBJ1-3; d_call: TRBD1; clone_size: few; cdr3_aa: CASTGQGAHGNTIYF; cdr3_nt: TGTGCCAGCACGGGACAGGGGGCACATGGAAACACCATATATTTT
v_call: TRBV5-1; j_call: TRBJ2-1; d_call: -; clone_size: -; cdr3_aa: CASSVMNSYNEQFF; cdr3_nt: TGCGCCAGCAGCGTGATGAACTCCTACAATGAGCAGTTCTTC
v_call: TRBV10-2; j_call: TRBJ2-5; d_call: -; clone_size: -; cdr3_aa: CASSDVLGGKGETQYF; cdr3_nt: TGCGCCAGCAGTGACGTGTTAGGGGGGAAGGGAGAGACCCAGTACTTC
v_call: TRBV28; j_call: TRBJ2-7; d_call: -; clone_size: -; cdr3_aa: CASRGHYEQYF; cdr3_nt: TGTGCCAGCAGGGGACACTACGAGCAGTACTTC
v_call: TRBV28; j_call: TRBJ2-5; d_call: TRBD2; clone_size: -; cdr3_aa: CASSLTSGPSRETQYF; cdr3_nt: TGTGCCAGCAGTTTAACTAGCGGGCCTAGTAGAGAGACCCAGTACTTC
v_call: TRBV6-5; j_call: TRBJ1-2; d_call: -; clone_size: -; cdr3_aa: CASSYSNGYGYTF; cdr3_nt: TGTGCCAGCAGTTACTCGAACGGCTATGGCTACACCTTC
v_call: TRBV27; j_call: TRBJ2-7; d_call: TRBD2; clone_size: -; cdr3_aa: CASSLLAGGLEQYF; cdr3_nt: TGTGCCAGCAGTTTACTAGCGGGAGGGCTCGAGCAGTACTTC
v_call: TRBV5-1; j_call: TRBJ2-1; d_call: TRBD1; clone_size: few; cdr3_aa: CASSQEGAYNEQFF; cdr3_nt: TGCGCCAGCAGCCAAGAGGGGGCTTACAATGAGCAGTTCTTC
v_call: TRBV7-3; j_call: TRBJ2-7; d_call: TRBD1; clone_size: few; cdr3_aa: CASSRAGQGLQYF; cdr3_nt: TGTGCCAGCAGCCGGGCCGGACAGGGCCTACAGTACTTC
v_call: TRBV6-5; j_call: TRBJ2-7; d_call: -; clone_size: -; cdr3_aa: CASRTVPLAYEQYF; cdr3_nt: TGTGCCAGCAGGACAGTTCCCTTGGCCTACGAGCAGTACTTC
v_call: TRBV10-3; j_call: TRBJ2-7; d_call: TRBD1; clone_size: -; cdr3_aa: CAISVAGGDEQYF; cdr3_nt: TGTGCCATCAGTGTTGCAGGGGGAGACGAGCAGTACTTC
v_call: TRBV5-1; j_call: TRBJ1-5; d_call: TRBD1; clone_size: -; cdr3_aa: CASSVQGGGQPQHF; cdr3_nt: TGCGCCAGCAGCGTCCAGGGGGGAGGCCAGCCCCAGCATTTT
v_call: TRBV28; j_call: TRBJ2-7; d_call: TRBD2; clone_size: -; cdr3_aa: CASSLRTSGGYEQYF; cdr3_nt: TGTGCCAGCAGTTTACGGACTAGCGGAGGCTACGAGCAGTACTTC
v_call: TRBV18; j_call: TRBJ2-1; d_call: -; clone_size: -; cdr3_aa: CASSPPQGASEQFF; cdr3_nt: TGTGCCAGCTCACCACCCCAAGGGGCAAGTGAGCAGTTCTTC
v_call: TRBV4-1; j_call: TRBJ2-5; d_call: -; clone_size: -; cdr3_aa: CASSHPGGKTQYF; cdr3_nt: TGCGCCAGCAGCCATCCTGGGGGGAAGACCCAGTACTTC
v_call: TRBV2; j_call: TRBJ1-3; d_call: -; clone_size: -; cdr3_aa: CASRLDGGGNTIYF; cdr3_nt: TGTGCCAGCAGGCTTGATGGAGGGGGAAACACCATATATTTT
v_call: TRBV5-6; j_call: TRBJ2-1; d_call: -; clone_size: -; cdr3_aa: CASSYGDLQKLRSNEQFF; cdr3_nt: TGTGCCAGCAGCTACGGGGATCTTCAGAAATTAAGGAGCAATGAGCAGTTCTTC
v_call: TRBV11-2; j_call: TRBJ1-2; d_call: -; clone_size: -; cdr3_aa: CASSFTIREADYGYTF; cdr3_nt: TGTGCCAGCAGCTTCACCATTCGGGAGGCCGACTATGGCTACACCTTC
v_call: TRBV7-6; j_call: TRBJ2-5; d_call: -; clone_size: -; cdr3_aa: CASSPLLGETQYF; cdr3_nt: TGTGCCAGCAGCCCGCTCCTTGGGGAGACCCAGTACTTC
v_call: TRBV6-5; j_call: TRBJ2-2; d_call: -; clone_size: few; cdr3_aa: CASKGAGSNTGELFF; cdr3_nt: TGTGCCAGCAAGGGAGCCGGGAGTAACACCGGGGAGCTGTTTTTT
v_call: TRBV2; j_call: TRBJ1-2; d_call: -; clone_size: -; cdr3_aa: CASSERERFLGYGYTF; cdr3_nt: TGTGCCAGCAGTGAACGGGAGCGGTTCTTGGGCTATGGCTACACCTTC
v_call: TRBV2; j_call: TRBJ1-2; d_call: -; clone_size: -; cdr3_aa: CASKAGPNYGYTF; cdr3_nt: TGTGCCAGCAAGGCAGGGCCTAACTATGGCTACACCTTC
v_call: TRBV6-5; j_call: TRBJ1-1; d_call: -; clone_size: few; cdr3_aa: CASTPSWEIEAFF; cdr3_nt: TGTGCCAGCACCCCTTCATGGGAGATTGAAGCTTTCTTT
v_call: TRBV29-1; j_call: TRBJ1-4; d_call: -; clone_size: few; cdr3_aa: CSARRTNEKLFF; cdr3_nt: TGCAGCGCCCGGAGGACTAATGAAAAACTGTTTTTT
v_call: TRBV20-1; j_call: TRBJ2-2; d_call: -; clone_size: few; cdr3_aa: CSAPRELFF; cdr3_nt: TGCAGTGCTCCGAGGGAGCTGTTTTTT
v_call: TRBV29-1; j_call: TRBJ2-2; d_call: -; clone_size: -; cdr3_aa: CSVGPSALSPNTGELFF; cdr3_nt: TGCAGCGTGGGCCCGAGCGCCCTCTCCCCGAACACCGGGGAGCTGTTTTTT
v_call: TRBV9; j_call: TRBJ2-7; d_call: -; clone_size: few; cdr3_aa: CASSGSGLNDEQYF; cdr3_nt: TGTGCCAGCAGCGGCTCGGGACTGAATGACGAGCAGTACTTC
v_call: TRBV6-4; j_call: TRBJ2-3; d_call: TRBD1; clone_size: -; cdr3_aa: CASSDWRQGMDTQYF; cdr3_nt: TGTGCCAGCAGTGACTGGAGACAGGGGATGGATACGCAGTATTTT
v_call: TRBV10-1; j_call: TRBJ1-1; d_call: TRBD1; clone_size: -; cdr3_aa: CASKQGVNTEAFF; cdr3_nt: TGCGCCAGCAAACAGGGGGTGAACACTGAAGCTTTCTTT
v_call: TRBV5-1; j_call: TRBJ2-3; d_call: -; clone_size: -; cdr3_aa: CASRQARLRGTDTQYF; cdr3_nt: TGCGCCAGCAGGCAAGCCCGACTGCGGGGCACAGATACGCAGTATTTT
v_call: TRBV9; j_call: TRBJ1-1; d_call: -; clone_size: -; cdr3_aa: CASSSLVGTEAFF; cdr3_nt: TGTGCCAGCAGCTCCTTGGTAGGCACTGAAGCTTTCTTT
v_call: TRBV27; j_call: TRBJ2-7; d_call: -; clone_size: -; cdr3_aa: CASSSGQSAYEQYF; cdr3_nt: TGTGCCAGCAGTTCCGGACAGAGCGCCTACGAGCAGTACTTC
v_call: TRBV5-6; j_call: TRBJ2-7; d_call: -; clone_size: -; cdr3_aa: CASSLLRDRSYEQYF; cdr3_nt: TGTGCCAGCAGCTTATTACGAGACAGGTCCTACGAGCAGTACTTC
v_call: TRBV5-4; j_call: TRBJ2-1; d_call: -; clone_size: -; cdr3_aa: CASSWGEGGEQFF; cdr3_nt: TGTGCCAGCAGCTGGGGCGAGGGGGGTGAGCAGTTCTTC
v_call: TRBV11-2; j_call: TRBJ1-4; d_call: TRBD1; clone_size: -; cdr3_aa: CASSLEGWTGREGEKLFF; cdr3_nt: TGTGCCAGCAGCTTAGAAGGCTGGACAGGGCGTGAAGGGGAAAAACTGTTTTTT